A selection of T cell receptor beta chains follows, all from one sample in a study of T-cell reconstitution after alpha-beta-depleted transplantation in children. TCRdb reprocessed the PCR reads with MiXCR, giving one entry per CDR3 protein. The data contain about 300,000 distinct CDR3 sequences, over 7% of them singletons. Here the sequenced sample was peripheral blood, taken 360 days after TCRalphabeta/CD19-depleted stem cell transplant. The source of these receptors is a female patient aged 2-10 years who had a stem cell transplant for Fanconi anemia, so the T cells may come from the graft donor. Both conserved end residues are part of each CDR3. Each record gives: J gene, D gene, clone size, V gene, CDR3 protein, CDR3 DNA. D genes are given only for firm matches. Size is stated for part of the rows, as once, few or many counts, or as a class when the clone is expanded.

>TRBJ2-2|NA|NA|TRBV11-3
CASSAGHLPNTGELFF
TGTGCCAGCAGCGCGGGACACTTACCGAACACCGGGGAGCTGTTTTTT
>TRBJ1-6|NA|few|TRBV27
CASSQALGYNSPLHF
TGTGCCAGCTCCCAGGCTCTCGGGTATAATTCACCCCTCCACTTT
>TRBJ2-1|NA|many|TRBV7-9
CASSLASGIPNEQFF
TGTGCCAGCAGCTTAGCGTCAGGGATACCCAATGAGCAGTTCTTC
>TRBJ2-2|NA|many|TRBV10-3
CAISGERGTGELFF
TGTGCCATCAGTGGCGAGAGGGGGACCGGGGAGCTGTTTTTT
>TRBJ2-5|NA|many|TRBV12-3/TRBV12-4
CASSKRAGHWTQETQYF
TGTGCCAGCTCAAAAAGGGCGGGTCATTGGACCCAAGAGACCCAGTACTTC
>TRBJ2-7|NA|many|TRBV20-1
CSARQVVSYEQYF
TGCAGTGCTCGACAGGTGGTTTCCTACGAGCAGTACTTC
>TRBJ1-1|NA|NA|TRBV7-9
CATGAGEANTEAFF
TGTGCCACCGGGGCGGGCGAGGCGAACACTGAAGCTTTCTTT
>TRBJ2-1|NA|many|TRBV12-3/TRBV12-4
CASRPLGSSYNEQFF
TGTGCCAGCAGACCACTTGGGAGCTCCTACAATGAGCAGTTCTTC
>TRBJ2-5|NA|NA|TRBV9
CASTAASDGETQYF
TGTGCCAGCACCGCCGCGAGCGACGGAGAGACCCAGTACTTC
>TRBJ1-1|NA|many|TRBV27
CASSLYSGTEAFF
TGTGCCAGCAGTTTATATTCAGGGACTGAAGCTTTCTTT
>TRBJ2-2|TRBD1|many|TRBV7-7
CASSLPGQPLNTGELFF
TGTGCCAGCAGCTTACCGGGACAGCCACTGAACACCGGGGAGCTGTTTTTT
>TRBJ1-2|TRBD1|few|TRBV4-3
CASSQDGTGQGVFGYTF
TGCGCCAGCAGCCAAGATGGGACGGGACAGGGGGTGTTTGGCTACACCTTC
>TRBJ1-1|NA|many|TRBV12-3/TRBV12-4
CASSLNPNTEAFF
TGTGCCAGCAGTTTAAACCCGAACACTGAAGCTTTCTTT
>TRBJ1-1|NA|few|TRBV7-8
CASSLFWSRAPTSPREAFF
TGTGCCAGCAGCTTATTTTGGAGCAGGGCACCAACGTCCCCGAGAGAAGCTTTCTTT
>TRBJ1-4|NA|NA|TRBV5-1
CASSPIAGAGNEKLFF
TGCGCCAGCAGCCCTATCGCGGGGGCAGGTAATGAAAAACTGTTTTTT
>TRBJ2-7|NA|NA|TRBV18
CASSSLGSLVPYEQYF
TGTGCCAGCTCATCCCTGGGCTCCCTGGTCCCCTACGAGCAGTACTTC